This T cell receptor beta chain was sequenced during a study of early T cells in non-severe SARS-CoV-2 infection. Looking at the study overall: Bulk RNA isolated from unsorted whole blood underwent sequencing; chains were not paired. Findings and caveats of the study: VDJdb matching, biased toward anti-spike CD8 responses, missed private and CD4 specificities.

This clonotype was detected many times. What it recognizes is unknown. As part of library construction, unique molecular identifiers were attached to individual cDNA molecules. One entry per CDR3 protein, called by TCRdb with MiXCR from the 5' RACE reads. The data contain about 50,000 distinct CDR3 sequences, around a tenth of them singletons. The CDR3 extends over 14 amino acids. The ends were cut back, 0 bases at V and 4 bases at J, with 9 bases in the middle. The germline V gene has CDR1 SGDLS and CDR2 YYNGEE. The TCR comes from an adult who was a healthcare worker with PCR-confirmed SARS-CoV-2 infection or an uninfected control (not recorded which). V and J are TRBV9 and TRBJ2-3; D gene ambiguous. The sequencing input was whole blood. DNA for the CDR3: TGTGCCAGCAGCGTAGAGGTCGCGGCAGATACGCAGTATTTT. Its translation is CASSVEVAADTQYF.